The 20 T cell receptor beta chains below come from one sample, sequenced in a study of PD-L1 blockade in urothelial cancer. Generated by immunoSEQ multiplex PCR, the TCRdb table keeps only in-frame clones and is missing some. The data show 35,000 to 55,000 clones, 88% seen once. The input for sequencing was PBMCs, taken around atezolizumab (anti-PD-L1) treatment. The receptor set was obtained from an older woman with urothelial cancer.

The CDR3 sequence: CASSPAPGVSSNQPQHF. CDR3 DNA: TGTGCCAGCTCACCCGCCCCAGGGGTAAGCAGCAATCAGCCCCAGCATTTT. The J gene is TRBJ1-5, the V gene TRBV18; perhaps TRBD1 as D (6 bases). This CDR3 has 17 residues. Germline loops: CDR1 KGHSH, CDR2 LQKENI. V was trimmed by 3 bases and J by 1 base, leaving 16 bases between them.

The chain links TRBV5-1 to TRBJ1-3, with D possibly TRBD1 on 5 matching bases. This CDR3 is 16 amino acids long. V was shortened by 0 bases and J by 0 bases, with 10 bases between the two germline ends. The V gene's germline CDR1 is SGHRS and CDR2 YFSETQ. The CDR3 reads CASSLGDSGSGNTIYF. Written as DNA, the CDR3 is TGCGCCAGCAGCTTGGGGGACTCTGGCTCTGGAAACACCATATATTTT.

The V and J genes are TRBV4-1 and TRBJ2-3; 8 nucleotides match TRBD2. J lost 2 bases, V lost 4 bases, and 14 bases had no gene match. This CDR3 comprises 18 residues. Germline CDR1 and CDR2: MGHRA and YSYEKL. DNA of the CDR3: TGCGCCAGCAGCCTCAACATTCTAGCGGGTATTTCCACAGATACGCAGTATTTT. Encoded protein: CASSLNILAGISTDTQYF.

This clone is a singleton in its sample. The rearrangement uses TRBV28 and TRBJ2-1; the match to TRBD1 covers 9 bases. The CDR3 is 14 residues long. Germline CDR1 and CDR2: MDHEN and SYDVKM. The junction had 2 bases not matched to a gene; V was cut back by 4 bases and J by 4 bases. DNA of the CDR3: TGTGCCAGCAGTTGGACAGGGGCATACAATGAGCAGTTCTTC. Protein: CASSWTGAYNEQFF.

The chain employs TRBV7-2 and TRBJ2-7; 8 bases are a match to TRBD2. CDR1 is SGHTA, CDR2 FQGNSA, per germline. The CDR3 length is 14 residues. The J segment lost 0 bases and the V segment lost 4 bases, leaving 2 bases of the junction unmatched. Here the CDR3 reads CASSYGGASYEQYF. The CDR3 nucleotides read TGTGCCAGCAGCTACGGGGGGGCCTCCTACGAGCAGTACTTC.

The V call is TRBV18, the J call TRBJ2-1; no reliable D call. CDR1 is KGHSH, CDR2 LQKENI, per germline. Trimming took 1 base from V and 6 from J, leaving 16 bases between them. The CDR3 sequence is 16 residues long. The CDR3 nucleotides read TGTGCCAGCTCACCACTGGATCGAGTAGCCGGCAATGAGCAGTTCTTC. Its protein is CASSPLDRVAGNEQFF.

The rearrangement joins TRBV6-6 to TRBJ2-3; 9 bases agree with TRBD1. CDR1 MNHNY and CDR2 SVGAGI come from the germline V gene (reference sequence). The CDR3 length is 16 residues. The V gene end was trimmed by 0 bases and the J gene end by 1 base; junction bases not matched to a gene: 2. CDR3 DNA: TGTGCCAGCAGTTACTCCCGGACAGGGGGCACAGATACGCAGTATTTT. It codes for CASSYSRTGGTDTQYF.

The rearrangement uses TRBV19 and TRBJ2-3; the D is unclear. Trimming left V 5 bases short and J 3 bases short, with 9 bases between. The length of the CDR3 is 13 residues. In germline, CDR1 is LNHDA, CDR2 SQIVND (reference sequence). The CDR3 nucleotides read TGTGCCAGTAGTGCTTACGGTACAGATACGCAGTATTTT. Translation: CASSAYGTDTQYF.

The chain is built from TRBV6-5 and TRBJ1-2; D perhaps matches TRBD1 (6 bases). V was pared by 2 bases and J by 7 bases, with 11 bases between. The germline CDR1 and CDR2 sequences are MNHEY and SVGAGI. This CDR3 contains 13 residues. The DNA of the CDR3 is TGTGCCAGCAGTTACGTGGGCAGGGGTGGCTACACCTTC. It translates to CASSYVGRGGYTF.

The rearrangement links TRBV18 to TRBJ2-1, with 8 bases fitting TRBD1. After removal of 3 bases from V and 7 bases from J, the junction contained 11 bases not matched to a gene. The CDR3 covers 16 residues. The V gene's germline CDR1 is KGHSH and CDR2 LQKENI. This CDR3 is CASSPWTGFGTNEQFF. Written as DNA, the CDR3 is TGTGCCAGCTCACCCTGGACAGGGTTCGGGACGAATGAGCAGTTCTTC.

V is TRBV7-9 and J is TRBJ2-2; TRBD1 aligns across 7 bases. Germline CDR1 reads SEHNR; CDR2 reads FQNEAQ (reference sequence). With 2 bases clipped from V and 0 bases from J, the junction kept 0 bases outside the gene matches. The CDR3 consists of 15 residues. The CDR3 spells CASSLRGPNTGELFF. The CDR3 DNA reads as TGTGCCAGCAGCTTAAGGGGGCCGAACACCGGGGAGCTGTTTTTT.

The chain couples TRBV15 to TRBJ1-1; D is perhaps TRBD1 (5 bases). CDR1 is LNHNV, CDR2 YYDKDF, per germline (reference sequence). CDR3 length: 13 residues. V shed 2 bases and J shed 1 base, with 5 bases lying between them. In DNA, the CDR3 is TGTGCCACCAGCAGACAGGGGAACACTGAAGCTTTCTTT. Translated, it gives CATSRQGNTEAFF.

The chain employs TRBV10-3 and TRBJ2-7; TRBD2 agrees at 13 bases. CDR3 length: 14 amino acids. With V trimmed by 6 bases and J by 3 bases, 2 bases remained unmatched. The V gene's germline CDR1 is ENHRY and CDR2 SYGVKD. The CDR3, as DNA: TGTGCCATCAGCGGGACTAGCGGGATCTACGAGCAGTACTTC. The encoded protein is CAISGTSGIYEQYF.

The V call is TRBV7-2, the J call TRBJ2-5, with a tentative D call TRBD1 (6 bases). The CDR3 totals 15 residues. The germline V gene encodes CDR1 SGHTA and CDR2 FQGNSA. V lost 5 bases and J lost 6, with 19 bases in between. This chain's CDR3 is CASSRMLGAEKTQYF. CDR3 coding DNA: TGTGCCAGCAGCCGAATGTTGGGGGCCGAAAAGACCCAGTACTTC.

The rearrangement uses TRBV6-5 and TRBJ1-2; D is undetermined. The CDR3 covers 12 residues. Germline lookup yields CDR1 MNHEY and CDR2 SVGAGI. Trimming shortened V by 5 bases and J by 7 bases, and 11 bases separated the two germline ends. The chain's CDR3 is CASSISGSGYTF. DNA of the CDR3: TGTGCCAGCAGTATCTCGGGTTCTGGCTACACCTTC.

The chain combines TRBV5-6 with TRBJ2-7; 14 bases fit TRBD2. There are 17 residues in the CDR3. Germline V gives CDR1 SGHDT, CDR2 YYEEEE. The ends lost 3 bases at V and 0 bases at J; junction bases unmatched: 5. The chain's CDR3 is CASSSGLAGGHSYEQYF. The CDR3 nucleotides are TGTGCCAGCAGCTCAGGACTAGCGGGAGGCCACTCCTACGAGCAGTACTTC.

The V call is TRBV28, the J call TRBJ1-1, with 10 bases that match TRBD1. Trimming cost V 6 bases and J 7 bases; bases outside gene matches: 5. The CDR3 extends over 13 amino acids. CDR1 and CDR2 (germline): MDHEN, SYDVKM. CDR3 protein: CASRGQGRGEAFF. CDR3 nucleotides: TGTGCCAGCAGGGGACAGGGGAGGGGTGAAGCTTTCTTT.

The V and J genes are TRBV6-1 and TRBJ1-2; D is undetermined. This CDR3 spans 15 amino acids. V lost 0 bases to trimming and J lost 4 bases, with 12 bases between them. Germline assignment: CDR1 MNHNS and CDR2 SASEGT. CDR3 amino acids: CASSEAAPEIYGYTF. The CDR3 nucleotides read TGTGCCAGCAGTGAAGCTGCGCCGGAGATCTATGGCTACACCTTC.

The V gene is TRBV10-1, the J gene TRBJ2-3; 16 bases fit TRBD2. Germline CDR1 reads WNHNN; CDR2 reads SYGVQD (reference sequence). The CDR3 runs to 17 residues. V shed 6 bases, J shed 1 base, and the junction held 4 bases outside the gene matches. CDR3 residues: CASSGTSGGDRTDTQYF. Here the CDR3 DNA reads TGCGCCAGCAGCGGGACTAGCGGGGGGGATCGCACAGATACGCAGTATTTT.

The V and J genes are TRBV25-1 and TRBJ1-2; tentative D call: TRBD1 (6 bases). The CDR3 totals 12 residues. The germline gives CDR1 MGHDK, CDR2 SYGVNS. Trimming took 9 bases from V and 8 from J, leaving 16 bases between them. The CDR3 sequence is CASSMGARGYTF. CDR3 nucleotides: TGTGCCAGTAGTATGGGGGCGAGGGGCTACACCTTC.